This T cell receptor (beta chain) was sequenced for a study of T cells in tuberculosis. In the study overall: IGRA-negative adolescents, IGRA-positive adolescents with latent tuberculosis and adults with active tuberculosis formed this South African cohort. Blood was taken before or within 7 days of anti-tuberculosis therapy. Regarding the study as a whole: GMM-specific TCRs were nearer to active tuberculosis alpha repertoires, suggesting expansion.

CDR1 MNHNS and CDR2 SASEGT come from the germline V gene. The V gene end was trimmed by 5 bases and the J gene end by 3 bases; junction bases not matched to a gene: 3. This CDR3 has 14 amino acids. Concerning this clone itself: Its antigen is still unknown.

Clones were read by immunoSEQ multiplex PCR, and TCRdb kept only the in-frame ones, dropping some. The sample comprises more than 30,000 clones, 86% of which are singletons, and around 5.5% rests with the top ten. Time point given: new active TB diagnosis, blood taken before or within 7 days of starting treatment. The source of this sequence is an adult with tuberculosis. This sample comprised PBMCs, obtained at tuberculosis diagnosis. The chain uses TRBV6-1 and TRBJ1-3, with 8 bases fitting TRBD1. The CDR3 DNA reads TGTGCCAGCAGTCTACAGGGGGTTGGAAACACCATATATTTT. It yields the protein CASSLQGVGNTIYF.